The following is a T cell receptor (beta chain) sequence with its context. The target antigen is unknown. These data come from a study of PD-1 blockade in classical Hodgkin lymphoma. General study findings and limits: The authors have not defined what causes the repertoire differences, possibly disease activity or prior therapy.

Profiled with immunoSEQ multiplex PCR; TCRdb holds only in-frame clones, not every one. This table holds 70,000 or so clones, about 94% found once. This CDR3 spans 14 amino acids. Germline CDR1 reads SGHTA; CDR2 reads FQGNSA. V lost 6 bases and J lost 4; bases outside the gene matches: 7. Specified time point: newly diagnosed, previously untreated cHL patient sample. Untreated, newly diagnosed classical Hodgkin lymphoma PBMCs were used for comparison. The sequence was collected from a human donor with classical Hodgkin lymphoma. The specimen sequenced was peripheral blood mononuclear cells (PBMCs). The J gene is TRBJ2-7, the V gene TRBV7-2; 9 nucleotides agree with TRBD2. The CDR3 DNA sequence: TGTGCCAGCAGGAGGACTAGCGACTCATACGAGCAGTACTTC. Protein: CASRRTSDSYEQYF.